This is a list of T cell receptor beta chains from one sample in a study of cytomegalovirus exposure and HLA in healthy donors. Assay used: immunoSEQ multiplex PCR; TCRdb lists only in-frame clones, some missing. The data show about 160,000 clones, roughly 95% seen once. The specimen was PBMCs. The receptors were gathered from a young woman in good health and CMV-seronegative. The CDR3 runs from the conserved cysteine through the conserved F or W. Each record gives: D gene, J gene, V gene, CDR3 length, clone size, CDR3 DNA, CDR3 protein. A D gene is named only where the DNA matches it firmly. The size of a clone is reported for some rows only, either as once, few or many, or as a class for expanded clones.

d_call: .; j_call: TRBJ1-2; v_call: TRBV9; cdr3_length: 15; clone_size: .; cdr3_nt: TGTGCCAGCAGCGTAGTAGCCCAATCGTCCTATGGCTACACCTTC; cdr3_aa: CASSVVAQSSYGYTF
d_call: TRBD2; j_call: TRBJ2-1; v_call: TRBV7-3; cdr3_length: 15; clone_size: .; cdr3_nt: TGTGCCAGCACCCTACTAGCGGGAGGGAAAAATGAGCAGTTCTTC; cdr3_aa: CASTLLAGGKNEQFF
d_call: .; j_call: TRBJ1-5; v_call: TRBV15; cdr3_length: 14; clone_size: .; cdr3_nt: TGTGCCACCAGCAGAGGGGGGGGCAATCAGCCCCAGCATTTT; cdr3_aa: CATSRGGGNQPQHF
d_call: .; j_call: TRBJ1-5; v_call: TRBV7-6; cdr3_length: 17; clone_size: .; cdr3_nt: TGTGCCAGCAGCCCCAACCCTGGGTCCGCGGGCGATCAGCCCCAGCATTTT; cdr3_aa: CASSPNPGSAGDQPQHF
d_call: TRBD1; j_call: TRBJ1-6; v_call: TRBV6-5; cdr3_length: 15; clone_size: .; cdr3_nt: TGTGCCAGCAGTTACTCGGACAGGAAAAATTCACCCCTCCACTTT; cdr3_aa: CASSYSDRKNSPLHF
d_call: TRBD1; j_call: TRBJ2-7; v_call: TRBV6-5; cdr3_length: 14; clone_size: .; cdr3_nt: TGTGCCAGCAGTCGCGGACAGGGGGGATACGAGCAGTACTTC; cdr3_aa: CASSRGQGGYEQYF
d_call: .; j_call: TRBJ1-2; v_call: TRBV9; cdr3_length: 14; clone_size: .; cdr3_nt: TGTGCCAGCAGCGTAGTGGACAGAGACTATGGCTACACCTTC; cdr3_aa: CASSVVDRDYGYTF
d_call: TRBD1; j_call: TRBJ2-1; v_call: TRBV7-3; cdr3_length: 15; clone_size: .; cdr3_nt: TGTGCCAGCAGCTCTGCGGGACAGGGGTACAATGAGCAGTTCTTC; cdr3_aa: CASSSAGQGYNEQFF
d_call: TRBD1; j_call: TRBJ1-5; v_call: TRBV29-1; cdr3_length: 13; clone_size: .; cdr3_nt: TGCAGCGTTGTCGACAGGGAGGATCAGCCCCAGCATTTT; cdr3_aa: CSVVDREDQPQHF
d_call: .; j_call: TRBJ2-5; v_call: TRBV6-5; cdr3_length: 13; clone_size: .; cdr3_nt: TGTGCCAGCAGCAAAGAGGTCCGGGAGACCCAGTACTTC; cdr3_aa: CASSKEVRETQYF
d_call: TRBD2; j_call: TRBJ2-1; v_call: TRBV2; cdr3_length: 16; clone_size: .; cdr3_nt: TGTGCCAGCAGTGATACCGGCGGGGGAGCATACAATGAGCAGTTCTTC; cdr3_aa: CASSDTGGGAYNEQFF
d_call: .; j_call: TRBJ2-5; v_call: TRBV7-7; cdr3_length: 13; clone_size: .; cdr3_nt: TGTGCTAGCAGCTTTTTAGAAGCAGAGACCCAGTACTTC; cdr3_aa: CASSFLEAETQYF
d_call: .; j_call: TRBJ2-3; v_call: TRBV19; cdr3_length: 13; clone_size: .; cdr3_nt: TGTGCCAGTAGTATTTCGGGGGCAGATACGCAGTATTTT; cdr3_aa: CASSISGADTQYF
d_call: TRBD1; j_call: TRBJ1-2; v_call: TRBV7-6; cdr3_length: 14; clone_size: .; cdr3_nt: TGTGCCAGCAGCCATTCCCAGGGGGCGTTTGGCTACACCTTC; cdr3_aa: CASSHSQGAFGYTF
d_call: TRBD1; j_call: TRBJ1-3; v_call: TRBV18; cdr3_length: 15; clone_size: .; cdr3_nt: TGTGCCAGCTCGTCCGGGACAGGGAACAGAAACACCATATATTTT; cdr3_aa: CASSSGTGNRNTIYF
d_call: .; j_call: TRBJ2-5; v_call: TRBV6-5; cdr3_length: 14; clone_size: .; cdr3_nt: TGTGCCAGCAGTTACGGCGTCAGGGGAGAGACCCAGTACTTC; cdr3_aa: CASSYGVRGETQYF
d_call: TRBD2; j_call: TRBJ2-7; v_call: TRBV7-2; cdr3_length: 14; clone_size: .; cdr3_nt: TGTGCCAGCAGCCTGGACGTGGGCGGGGGCGAGCAGTACTTC; cdr3_aa: CASSLDVGGGEQYF
d_call: .; j_call: TRBJ1-2; v_call: TRBV29-1; cdr3_length: 14; clone_size: .; cdr3_nt: TGCAGCGTTGAACAGGCCCGAGCTAACTATGGCTACACCTTC; cdr3_aa: CSVEQARANYGYTF
d_call: TRBD2; j_call: TRBJ2-7; v_call: TRBV5-6; cdr3_length: 16; clone_size: .; cdr3_nt: TGTGCCAGCAGCTTTATCCTAGCGGGGGGTTCCTACGAGCAGTACTTC; cdr3_aa: CASSFILAGGSYEQYF
d_call: TRBD2; j_call: TRBJ2-3; v_call: TRBV5-1; cdr3_length: 14; clone_size: .; cdr3_nt: TGCGCCAGCAGCTTGGGGGGGGGAACAGATACGCAGTATTTT; cdr3_aa: CASSLGGGTDTQYF
d_call: .; j_call: TRBJ2-3; v_call: TRBV5-4; cdr3_length: 16; clone_size: .; cdr3_nt: TGTGCCAGCAGCAACAACCTCGCCCCAGGCACAGATACGCAGTATTTT; cdr3_aa: CASSNNLAPGTDTQYF
d_call: .; j_call: TRBJ2-5; v_call: TRBV10-3; cdr3_length: 17; clone_size: .; cdr3_nt: TGTGCCATCAGTGAGGGCGGGCAACCCAATAGGCAAGAGACCCAGTACTTC; cdr3_aa: CAISEGGQPNRQETQYF
d_call: TRBD1; j_call: TRBJ1-2; v_call: TRBV6-5; cdr3_length: 13; clone_size: .; cdr3_nt: TGTGCCAGCAGTGACAGGGACCACTATGGCTACACCTTC; cdr3_aa: CASSDRDHYGYTF
d_call: .; j_call: TRBJ2-5; v_call: TRBV6-6; cdr3_length: 14; clone_size: .; cdr3_nt: TGTGCCAGCAGTTACTCCTCACTAGTAGAGACCCAGTACTTC; cdr3_aa: CASSYSSLVETQYF
d_call: .; j_call: TRBJ2-7; v_call: TRBV9; cdr3_length: 15; clone_size: .; cdr3_nt: TGTGCCAGCAGTTTCGGGGAGGCGTCCTCCTACGAGCAGTACTTC; cdr3_aa: CASSFGEASSYEQYF
d_call: TRBD2; j_call: TRBJ2-2; v_call: TRBV5-4; cdr3_length: 17; clone_size: once; cdr3_nt: TGTGCCAGCAGCCCCCATCCCCCAAGCGGGGTTATCGGGGAGCTGTTTTTT; cdr3_aa: CASSPHPPSGVIGELFF
d_call: TRBD1; j_call: TRBJ1-5; v_call: TRBV7-9; cdr3_length: 16; clone_size: .; cdr3_nt: TGTGCCAGCAGCCGCCTGGACAGGGGCGGCAATCAGCCCCAGCATTTT; cdr3_aa: CASSRLDRGGNQPQHF
d_call: TRBD2; j_call: TRBJ2-5; v_call: TRBV9; cdr3_length: 20; clone_size: .; cdr3_nt: TGTGCCAGCAGCTACCCGTCCGGGACTAGCGGGGCCAATCACGCGGAGACCCAGTACTTC; cdr3_aa: CASSYPSGTSGANHAETQYF
d_call: .; j_call: TRBJ2-7; v_call: TRBV11-3; cdr3_length: 12; clone_size: .; cdr3_nt: TGTGCCAGCAGCTTCGACAGCTACGAGCAGTACTTC; cdr3_aa: CASSFDSYEQYF
d_call: TRBD1; j_call: TRBJ2-7; v_call: TRBV18; cdr3_length: 15; clone_size: .; cdr3_nt: TGTGCCAGCTCACCACGACAGGGGACAGCCTACGAGCAGTACTTC; cdr3_aa: CASSPRQGTAYEQYF
d_call: .; j_call: TRBJ1-1; v_call: TRBV5-4; cdr3_length: 13; clone_size: .; cdr3_nt: TGTGCCAGCAGCTTGCTCCTGAACACTGAAGCTTTCTTT; cdr3_aa: CASSLLLNTEAFF
d_call: .; j_call: TRBJ2-7; v_call: TRBV5-1; cdr3_length: 13; clone_size: .; cdr3_nt: TGCGCCAGCAGCTTGGCTTCGCGGGGTGAGCAGTACTTC; cdr3_aa: CASSLASRGEQYF
d_call: TRBD2; j_call: TRBJ2-1; v_call: TRBV9; cdr3_length: 15; clone_size: .; cdr3_nt: TGTGCCAGCAGCGTAACCGGGGGGGTTTACAATGAGCAGTTCTTC; cdr3_aa: CASSVTGGVYNEQFF
d_call: TRBD1; j_call: TRBJ2-2; v_call: TRBV29-1; cdr3_length: 17; clone_size: .; cdr3_nt: TGCAGCGTTGAAGGATGGGGACAGGGGGCGACCACCGGGGAGCTGTTTTTT; cdr3_aa: CSVEGWGQGATTGELFF
d_call: TRBD1; j_call: TRBJ1-2; v_call: TRBV6-5; cdr3_length: 15; clone_size: .; cdr3_nt: TGTGCCAGCAGTTTCGACAGGGAAGGTACCTATGGCTACACCTTC; cdr3_aa: CASSFDREGTYGYTF
d_call: .; j_call: TRBJ1-1; v_call: TRBV18; cdr3_length: 15; clone_size: .; cdr3_nt: TGTGCCAGCTCACCCCAGGGGTCGACGAACACTGAAGCTTTCTTT; cdr3_aa: CASSPQGSTNTEAFF
d_call: .; j_call: TRBJ1-1; v_call: TRBV29-1; cdr3_length: 12; clone_size: .; cdr3_nt: TGCAGCGTTAGGGAGGGGAACGCTGAAGCTTTCTTT; cdr3_aa: CSVREGNAEAFF
d_call: .; j_call: TRBJ2-7; v_call: TRBV6-5; cdr3_length: 13; clone_size: .; cdr3_nt: TGTGCCAGCAGTCAGGGTGGCACCTACGAGCAGTACTTC; cdr3_aa: CASSQGGTYEQYF
d_call: .; j_call: TRBJ2-7; v_call: TRBV6-6; cdr3_length: 14; clone_size: .; cdr3_nt: TGTGCCAGCAGTTACCTGGAGGGATCCAACGAGCAGTACTTC; cdr3_aa: CASSYLEGSNEQYF
d_call: .; j_call: TRBJ1-5; v_call: TRBV7-2; cdr3_length: 14; clone_size: .; cdr3_nt: TGTGCCAGCAGCACTAGTCTTGGAAACCAGCCCCAGCATTTT; cdr3_aa: CASSTSLGNQPQHF
d_call: .; j_call: TRBJ1-1; v_call: TRBV14; cdr3_length: 15; clone_size: .; cdr3_nt: TGTGCCAGCAGCCAAGCGCGACCCCTGAGGACTGAAGCTTTCTTT; cdr3_aa: CASSQARPLRTEAFF
d_call: .; j_call: TRBJ2-2; v_call: TRBV4-2; cdr3_length: 17; clone_size: .; cdr3_nt: TGTGCCAGCAGCCAAGTCGAACTAGCAGATTACACCGGGGAGCTGTTTTTT; cdr3_aa: CASSQVELADYTGELFF
d_call: TRBD2; j_call: TRBJ2-7; v_call: TRBV5-1; cdr3_length: 12; clone_size: .; cdr3_nt: TGCGCCAGCACCGGGGGGGGGCTCGAGCAGTACTTC; cdr3_aa: CASTGGGLEQYF
d_call: .; j_call: TRBJ2-7; v_call: TRBV5-1; cdr3_length: 15; clone_size: .; cdr3_nt: TGCGCCAGCAGCTCCCTAGGAAATCCTCCTGACGAGCAGTACTTC; cdr3_aa: CASSSLGNPPDEQYF
d_call: .; j_call: TRBJ1-1; v_call: TRBV25-1; cdr3_length: 14; clone_size: .; cdr3_nt: TGTGCCAGCAGTGAAGCCGGCAGGGTCTCTGAAGCTTTCTTT; cdr3_aa: CASSEAGRVSEAFF
d_call: .; j_call: TRBJ1-5; v_call: TRBV6-6; cdr3_length: 14; clone_size: few; cdr3_nt: TGTGCCAGCAGCCCAGGTTTCGTCAATCAGCCCCAGCATTTT; cdr3_aa: CASSPGFVNQPQHF
d_call: TRBD1; j_call: TRBJ2-7; v_call: TRBV5-1; cdr3_length: 14; clone_size: .; cdr3_nt: TGCGCCAGCAGCCAGACAGGGAGCTCCTACGAGCAGTACTTC; cdr3_aa: CASSQTGSSYEQYF
d_call: TRBD1; j_call: TRBJ1-2; v_call: TRBV5-5; cdr3_length: 15; clone_size: .; cdr3_nt: TGTGCCAGCAGCATAGGGGACAGTCCTAACTATGGCTACACCTTC; cdr3_aa: CASSIGDSPNYGYTF
d_call: TRBD2; j_call: TRBJ2-7; v_call: TRBV5-5; cdr3_length: 11; clone_size: .; cdr3_nt: TGTGCCAGCAGCTTTAGCGGGGGGGAGTACTTC; cdr3_aa: CASSFSGGEYF
d_call: TRBD2; j_call: TRBJ2-5; v_call: TRBV5-1; cdr3_length: 15; clone_size: .; cdr3_nt: TGCGCCAGCAGCCCCAGCGGGGGGCGACAAGAGACCCAGTACTTC; cdr3_aa: CASSPSGGRQETQYF
d_call: TRBD1; j_call: TRBJ1-2; v_call: TRBV6-5; cdr3_length: 13; clone_size: .; cdr3_nt: TGTGCCAGCAGAGACAGGGCAAACTATGGCTACACCTTC; cdr3_aa: CASRDRANYGYTF
d_call: .; j_call: TRBJ2-3; v_call: TRBV18; cdr3_length: 17; clone_size: .; cdr3_nt: TGTGCCAGCTCACCACCGTCGTTTGAACAGCGCACAGATACGCAGTATTTT; cdr3_aa: CASSPPSFEQRTDTQYF
d_call: .; j_call: TRBJ1-5; v_call: TRBV2; cdr3_length: 14; clone_size: .; cdr3_nt: TGTGCCAGCAGTCTGGGAGGGGGCAATCAGCCCCAGCATTTT; cdr3_aa: CASSLGGGNQPQHF